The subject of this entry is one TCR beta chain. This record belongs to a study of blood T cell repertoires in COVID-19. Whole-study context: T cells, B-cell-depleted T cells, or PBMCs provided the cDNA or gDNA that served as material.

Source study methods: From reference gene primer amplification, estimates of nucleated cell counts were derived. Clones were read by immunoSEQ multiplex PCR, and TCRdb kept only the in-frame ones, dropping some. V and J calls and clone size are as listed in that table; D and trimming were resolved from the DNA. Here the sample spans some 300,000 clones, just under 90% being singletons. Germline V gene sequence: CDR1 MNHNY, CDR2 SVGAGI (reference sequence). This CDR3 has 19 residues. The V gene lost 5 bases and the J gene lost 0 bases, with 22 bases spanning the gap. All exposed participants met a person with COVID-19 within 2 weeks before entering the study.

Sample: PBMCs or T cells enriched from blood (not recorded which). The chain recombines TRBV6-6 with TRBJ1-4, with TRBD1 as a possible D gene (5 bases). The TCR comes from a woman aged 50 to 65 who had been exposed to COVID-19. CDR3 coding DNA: TGTGCCAGCAGTCCCCCATTAACTGCCAGGGCAACAACTAATGAAAAACTGTTTTTT. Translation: CASSPPLTARATTNEKLFF.